This entry features one T cell receptor (beta chain) sequence. Its specificity is unknown. Stated treatment: roughly nine-day PBMC culture with coronavirus spike peptide pools or control peptides (ViraFEST assay). The CDR3 totals 12 residues. CDR1 and CDR2 from the germline V gene are MNHEY and SVGAGI. V was pared by 2 bases and J by 7 bases, with 8 bases between. Cultured CD4+ T cell DNA was sequenced using the Oncomine TCR Beta short-read assay. TCRdb ran MiXCR on the PCR reads and lists one entry per CDR3 protein. The table shows fewer than 20,000 distinct CDR3 sequences, with roughly 27% occurring only once. This specimen comes from a study of vaccination and CD4 T cells after COVID-19.

Sequencing was carried out using cultured CD4+ T cells from blood. This clonotype originated in a human donor with COVID-19. V usage is TRBV6-5 and J usage is TRBJ1-2, with D hard to call. CDR3 region: CASSYGLGGYTF. CDR3 DNA sequence: TGTGCCAGCAGTTACGGGCTGGGTGGCTACACCTTC.